Below, 15 T cell receptor beta chains from the same sample are listed, as sequenced in a study of T cells in Graves' hyperthyroidism and ophthalmopathy. The CDR3 regions of TCR beta were amplified from RNA transcripts. Researchers ran a first-round RT-PCR on the TCR CDR3 using the HTBI primer set. From the multiplex PCR reads, TCRdb called clonotypes with MiXCR, one entry per CDR3 protein. This sample has approximately 590,000 distinct CDR3 sequences, with approximately 14% found just once. Sample: blood. All receptors derive from a woman aged 30 to 39 with Graves' hyperthyroidism.

V and J are TRBV9 and TRBJ2-1; D gene ambiguous. Looked up from germline, CDR1 is SGDLS and CDR2 is YYNGEE. Trimming pared 5 bases from V and 7 bases from J, leaving 19 bases between. This CDR3 spans 15 amino acids. Here the CDR3 DNA reads TGTGCCAGCAGTCTAACGACATCCCTCGGGAATGAGCAGTTCTTC. Translated, it gives CASSLTTSLGNEQFF.

Concerning this clonotype: The junction departs from germline at one end; a sequencing error may be responsible. Here the CDR3 reads CAGSFGGGNTEAFF. Here the CDR3 DNA reads TGTGCCGGCAGTTTCGGGGGGGGGAACACTGAAGCTTTCTTT. The V and J genes are TRBV12-3 or TRBV12-4 and TRBJ1-1; TRBD1 might be the D (5 bases). The CDR3 has 14 residues.

CDR3 residues: CSATGSTIDTQYF. Written as DNA, the CDR3 is TGCAGTGCTACCGGGAGTACGATAGATACGCAGTATTTT. The chain combines TRBV20-1 with TRBJ2-3, with D perhaps matching TRBD2 (6 bases). Trimming removed 4 bases from V and 5 bases from J, with 13 bases in between. The CDR3 loop spans 13 amino acids. The germline CDR1 and CDR2 sequences are DFQATT and SNEGSKA (reference sequence).

This clonotype was found a few times. J is TRBJ1-4 and V is TRBV7-9; 9 bases line up with TRBD1. Trimming removed 4 bases from V and 7 bases from J; junction bases left unmatched: 4. CDR3 length: 14 amino acids. From germline, CDR1 is SEHNR and CDR2 FQNEAQ (reference sequence). CDR3 sequence: CASSWDRAFEKLFF. For the CDR3, the DNA is TGTGCCAGCAGCTGGGACAGGGCCTTTGAAAAACTGTTTTTT.

There are many counts of this clonotype. The chain employs TRBV5-1 and TRBJ2-1; no reliable D call. This CDR3 has 16 amino acids. The germline V gene encodes CDR1 SGHRS and CDR2 YFSETQ. V was trimmed by 3 bases and J by 0 bases, leaving 13 bases between them. The CDR3 bases are TGCGCCAGCAGCTCCCCTGATGTGAGCTCCTACAATGAGCAGTTCTTC. Its protein product is CASSSPDVSSYNEQFF.

This chain uses TRBV13 with TRBJ1-2, with 8 bases aligning to TRBD1. Germline-derived CDR1 and CDR2 are PRHDT and FYEKMQ (reference sequence). Trimming took 5 bases from V and 3 from J; bases not matched to a gene: 11. The CDR3 has 16 residues. Here the CDR3 reads CASSGRTGTRHYGYTF. The CDR3 DNA reads as TGTGCCAGCAGCGGTCGGACAGGGACCCGCCACTATGGCTACACCTTC.

V gene TRBV20-1 combines with J gene TRBJ2-2, with D possibly TRBD1 on 5 matching bases. V was shortened by 0 bases and J by 6 bases, with 17 bases between the two germline ends. The CDR3 covers 16 residues. Germline loops: CDR1 DFQATT, CDR2 SNEGSKA (reference sequence). CDR3 amino acids: CSARDSGQGEAGELFF. In DNA, the CDR3 is TGCAGTGCTAGAGATTCCGGGCAGGGCGAGGCCGGGGAGCTGTTTTTT.

There are a few counts of this clonotype. V gene TRBV5-1 combines with J gene TRBJ2-1, with 10 nucleotides matching TRBD2. V shed 5 bases, J shed 4 bases, and the junction held 9 bases outside the gene matches. CDR1 is SGHRS and CDR2 is YFSETQ in the germline V gene. This CDR3 has 16 residues. Here the CDR3 DNA reads TGCGCCAGCAGACATAGGACTAGCGGAAAGTACAATGAGCAGTTCTTC. This translates into CASRHRTSGKYNEQFF.

This chain links TRBV19 with TRBJ2-7, with 8 positions matching TRBD2. Trimming removed 7 bases from V and 5 bases from J; junction bases left unmatched: 13. In germline, CDR1 is LNHDA, CDR2 SQIVND (reference sequence). The CDR3 runs to 15 residues. This chain's CDR3 is CASTPGRGRDHEQYF. The CDR3 DNA reads as TGTGCCAGTACGCCCGGGAGGGGGAGAGACCACGAGCAGTACTTC.

There are many counts of this clonotype. This chain connects TRBV20-1 to TRBJ2-7; D is uncertain. V gave up 3 bases and J gave up 2 bases, with 14 bases separating them. Germline V gene data show CDR1 as DFQATT and CDR2 as SNEGSKA (reference sequence). The CDR3 sequence is 14 residues long. The CDR3 is CSASRRSRPYEQYF. DNA of the CDR3: TGCAGTGCTAGTAGGCGGAGTCGGCCCTACGAGCAGTACTTC.

This clonotype was seen at least ten times. This rearrangement joins TRBV12-3 or TRBV12-4 to TRBJ2-1; TRBD1 might be the D (5 bases). The CDR3 is 14 residues long. The germline V and J ends were trimmed by 7 bases and 5 bases, with 15 bases remaining between them. As DNA, the CDR3 is TGTGCCAGCACCCCGGACAACGCAGACAATGAGCAGTTCTTC. This codes for CASTPDNADNEQFF.

In this sample, this clonotype turned up many times. This chain connects TRBV6-1 to TRBJ2-7, with D tentatively TRBD2 (5 bases). The germline V gene encodes CDR1 MNHNS and CDR2 SASEGT. The CDR3 sequence is 13 residues long. The V end was cut by 8 bases, the J end by 7 bases, with 18 bases between. In nucleotides, the CDR3 is TGTGCCAGCCGGAGAGGGAAAGAGGGAGAGCAGTACTTC. It translates to CASRRGKEGEQYF.

This clonotype was seen a few times. The V call is TRBV7-2, the J call TRBJ2-6, with D unresolved. CDR3 length: 15 residues. The V gene lost 5 bases and the J gene lost 0 bases, with 8 bases spanning the gap. Germline V gene data show CDR1 as SGHTA and CDR2 as FQGNSA. CDR3 sequence reads: CTSSTRDSGANVLTF. As DNA, the CDR3 is TGTACCAGCAGCACTCGTGACTCTGGGGCCAACGTCCTGACTTTC.

The genes are TRBV6-1 and TRBJ2-1; 8 nucleotides match TRBD2. The length of the CDR3 is 15 residues. Germline CDR1 and CDR2: MNHNS and SASEGT. The trim removed 6 bases at V and 3 bases at J, leaving 7 bases unmatched. The CDR3 reads CASRPTSGYYNEQFF. The CDR3 coding sequence is TGTGCCAGCAGGCCCACTAGCGGCTACTACAATGAGCAGTTCTTC.

This clonotype appeared many times. V and J are TRBV3-1 and TRBJ2-7, with unresolved D. Germline CDR1 LGHDT, CDR2 YNNKEL (reference sequence). V shed 2 bases and J shed 3 bases, with 8 bases lying between them. The CDR3 has 13 residues. CDR3 in amino acids: CASSQNGLYEQYF. The CDR3 region has the DNA TGTGCCAGCAGCCAAAATGGGCTCTACGAGCAGTACTTC.